These 21 T cell receptor beta chains came from one sample sequenced in a study of T cell changes during pregnancy in multiple sclerosis. TCRdb's table, derived via immunoSEQ multiplex PCR, lists solely in-frame clones and lacks some. The data show roughly 55,000 clones, about 92% seen once. The material sequenced was CD4+ T cells from peripheral blood mononuclear cells, taken after pregnancy. These receptors were collected from a female donor in good health, enrolled as a control in a pregnancy study.

The chain is built from TRBV7-2 and TRBJ1-1; D remains unclear. Germline V gene data show CDR1 as SGHTA and CDR2 as FQGNSA. CDR3 length: 15 residues. V lost 1 base to trimming and J lost 0 bases, with 9 bases between them. CDR3 protein: CASSLEGGMNTEAFF. The CDR3 coding sequence is TGTGCCAGCAGCTTAGAGGGAGGCATGAACACTGAAGCTTTCTTT.

The chain has TRBV6-1 and TRBJ1-1; the D gene is possibly TRBD1 (5 bases). Germline CDR1 MNHNS, CDR2 SASEGT. The CDR3 totals 13 residues. V lost 4 bases to trimming and J lost 1 base, with 7 bases between them. CDR3 residues: CASSVTANTEAFF. The CDR3 region has the DNA TGTGCCAGCAGTGTGACAGCGAACACTGAAGCTTTCTTT.

V gene TRBV7-2 combines with J gene TRBJ2-3; a possible D gene is TRBD2 (6 bases). Germline-derived CDR1 and CDR2 are SGHTA and FQGNSA. CDR3 length: 15 residues. Trimming shortened V by 5 bases and J by 2 bases, and 14 bases separated the two germline ends. The CDR3 DNA reads as TGTGCCAGCAGCCCGCAGCGGGCTTACACAGATACGCAGTATTTT. Protein product: CASSPQRAYTDTQYF.

The CDR3 protein is CASGQGGKDIQYF. The DNA for the CDR3 is TGTGCCAGCGGACAGGGGGGAAAGGACATTCAGTACTTC. The V call is TRBV7-9, the J call TRBJ2-4; 10 positions agree with TRBD1. V shed 8 bases and J 8 bases; nucleotides not matched to a gene: 6. The CDR3 has 13 amino acids. CDR1 and CDR2 from the germline V gene are SEHNR and FQNEAQ (reference sequence).

The V and J genes are TRBV27 and TRBJ1-3, with 8 bases lining up with TRBD1. CDR3 length: 13 amino acids. V trimming: 2 bases; J trimming: 8 bases; junction bases outside the gene matches: 2. Per germline, CDR1 MNHEY and CDR2 SMNVEV (reference sequence). CDR3 sequence reads: CASSLQGADTIYF. The DNA for the CDR3 is TGTGCCAGCAGTTTACAGGGGGCAGACACCATATATTTT.

This rearrangement joins TRBV5-8 to TRBJ1-5; D is perhaps TRBD1 (5 bases). The ends were cut back, 5 bases at V and 1 base at J, with 13 bases in the middle. Germline CDR1 and CDR2: SGHTS and YDEGEE. There are 15 residues in the CDR3. The chain's CDR3 is CASSTEGLSNQPQHF. In nucleotides, the CDR3 is TGTGCCAGCAGTACTGAGGGACTAAGCAATCAGCCCCAGCATTTT.

The gene calls are TRBV5-1 and TRBJ2-2; 7 nucleotides line up with TRBD2. Germline loops: CDR1 SGHRS, CDR2 YFSETQ. V lost 3 bases and J lost 6; bases outside the gene matches: 2. The CDR3 sequence is 13 residues long. CDR3 nucleotide sequence: TGCGCCAGCAGCTCCGGGGGGTCCGGGGAGCTGTTTTTT. Translating gives CASSSGGSGELFF. The full variable domain, rest sourced from reference TRBV5-1 and TRBJ2-2, is KAGVTQTPRYLIKTRGQQVTLSCSPISGHRSVSWYQQTPGQGLQFLFEYFSETQRNKGNFPGRFSGRQFSNSRSEMNVSTLELGDSALYLCASSSGGSGELFFGEGSRLTVL.

The V gene is TRBV28, the J gene TRBJ2-5; a weak D match, TRBD1 (5 bases). The end of the DNA aligns better with TRBJ2-7, so the J call may be wrong. This CDR3 has 14 residues. The germline gives CDR1 MDHEN, CDR2 SYDVKM. CDR3: CASSKTVLTYEQYF. CDR3 sequence (DNA): TGTGCCAGCAGTAAGACAGTACTAACCTACGAGCAGTACTTC.

The CDR3 DNA follows: TGCAGCGTTGAATCCTGGGGGGTGGGAGCTTTCTTT. It specifies CSVESWGVGAFF. This chain joins TRBV29-1 and TRBJ1-1, with D maybe TRBD1 (5 bases). The V and J ends lost 2 bases and 10 bases respectively, with 14 bases between them. In germline, CDR1 is SQVTM, CDR2 ANQGSEA. The CDR3 loop spans 12 amino acids.

This rearrangement joins TRBV9 to TRBJ2-2; tentatively, D is TRBD1 (6 bases). V gave up 3 bases and J gave up 7 bases, with 16 bases separating them. The CDR3 spans 15 residues. Germline lookup yields CDR1 SGDLS and CDR2 YYNGEE. CDR3 in DNA: TGTGCCAGCAGCGGGGTCTTTGGGGGCGGCGGGGAGCTGTTTTTT. Its translation is CASSGVFGGGGELFF.

A single count supports this clone. V and J are TRBV5-5 and TRBJ2-1; D gene unclear. The CDR3 loop spans 13 amino acids. The V and J ends lost 2 bases and 7 bases respectively, with 10 bases between them. Germline lookup yields CDR1 SGHKS and CDR2 YYEKEE (reference sequence). This CDR3 reads CASSFEPRNEQFF. CDR3 sequence (DNA): TGTGCCAGCAGCTTTGAACCGAGGAATGAGCAGTTCTTC.

This clone has a single count. The genes are TRBV15 and TRBJ1-5, with D hard to call. V shed 0 bases and J shed 7 bases, with 7 bases lying between them. CDR3 size: 13 residues. Germline CDR1 LNHNV, CDR2 YYDKDF (reference sequence). The CDR3 loop is CATSRDSVQPQHF. CDR3 sequence (DNA): TGTGCCACCAGCAGAGATTCTGTCCAGCCCCAGCATTTT.

This clone appeared once. This chain connects TRBV2 to TRBJ1-6; 10 positions match TRBD1. The germline CDR1 and CDR2 sequences are SNHLY and FYNNEI. The CDR3 contains 16 residues. V was clipped by 9 bases and J by 0 bases; unmatched bases: 5. The CDR3 loop is CASWDRGSSYNSPLHF. In nucleotides, the CDR3 is TGTGCCAGTTGGGACAGGGGAAGCTCCTATAATTCACCCCTCCACTTT.

The chain links TRBV6-5 to TRBJ1-6; 10 bases fit TRBD1. V was clipped by 6 bases and J by 9 bases; unmatched bases: 8. This CDR3 has 15 amino acids. The germline CDR1 and CDR2 sequences are MNHEY and SVGAGI. CDR3 loop: CASRAPTGGGSPLHF. Here the CDR3 DNA reads TGTGCCAGCAGGGCGCCGACAGGGGGCGGTTCACCCCTCCACTTT.

The count of this clone is one. V is TRBV28 and J is TRBJ1-1; D unclear. This CDR3 is 11 amino acids long. In germline, CDR1 is MDHEN, CDR2 SYDVKM. The CDR3 DNA follows: TGTGCTACGCGGGTGAACACTGAAGCTTTCTTT. Residues: CATRVNTEAFF.

The V and J genes are TRBV6-5 and TRBJ1-2; weak D call: TRBD1 (5 bases). Germline CDR1 and CDR2: MNHEY and SVGAGI. Trimming pared 0 bases from V and 5 bases from J, leaving 13 bases between. The CDR3 sequence is 15 residues long. CDR3 nucleotides: TGTGCCAGCAGTTACTCCCCCAGGGCTCTGTATGGCTACACCTTC. It specifies CASSYSPRALYGYTF.

The chain is built from TRBV6-5 and TRBJ2-1, with 7 bases matching TRBD2. The germline V gene encodes CDR1 MNHEY and CDR2 SVGAGI. V dropped 0 bases and J dropped 5; count of bases not matched to a gene: 7. This CDR3 is 16 amino acids long. The CDR3 DNA sequence: TGTGCCAGCAGTTACTCTTCTTTGGCGGGAGACAATGAGCAGTTCTTC. Its translation: CASSYSSLAGDNEQFF.

The chain couples TRBV5-1 to TRBJ2-4; 8 bases match TRBD1. J was trimmed by 0 bases and V by 0 bases; bases with no gene match: 2. The CDR3 totals 16 residues. In germline, CDR1 is SGHRS, CDR2 YFSETQ. CDR3 sequence (DNA): TGCGCCAGCAGCTTGGGGGACAGGTTAGCCAAAAACATTCAGTACTTC. Translating it yields CASSLGDRLAKNIQYF. Looking up the rest from reference TRBV5-1 and TRBJ2-4 gives the full variable domain: KAGVTQTPRYLIKTRGQQVTLSCSPISGHRSVSWYQQTPGQGLQFLFEYFSETQRNKGNFPGRFSGRQFSNSRSEMNVSTLELGDSALYLCASSLGDRLAKNIQYFGAGTRLSVL.

V is TRBV5-4 and J is TRBJ2-5; D gene ambiguous. V gave up 0 bases and J gave up 6 bases, with 3 bases separating them. CDR1 and CDR2 from the germline V gene are SGHNT and YYREEE (reference sequence). The CDR3 has 11 residues. CDR3 protein: CASSLGQTQYF. CDR3 DNA sequence: TGTGCCAGCAGCTTGGGGCAGACCCAGTACTTC. Full variable domain (outside the CDR3, taken from reference TRBV5-4 and TRBJ2-5): ETGVTQSPTHLIKTRGQQVTLRCSSQSGHNTVSWYQQALGQGPQFIFQYYREEENGRGNFPPRFSGLQFPNYSSELNVNALELDDSALYLCASSLGQTQYFGPGTRLLVL.

This chain links TRBV5-6 with TRBJ2-5, with 10 bases fitting TRBD2. CDR3 size: 17 residues. J gave up 5 bases and V 1 base, and 11 bases lay outside the gene matches. Germline CDR1 reads SGHDT; CDR2 reads YYEEEE. CDR3 region: CASSLLGEAGGRETQYF. CDR3 DNA: TGTGCCAGCAGCTTGTTGGGAGAAGCGGGGGGGCGTGAGACCCAGTACTTC.

The chain couples TRBV4-2 to TRBJ2-2, with D tentatively TRBD1 (6 bases). V shed 2 bases and J shed 5 bases, with 9 bases lying between them. CDR3 length: 14 amino acids. Germline CDR1 LGHNA, CDR2 YNFKEQ. The CDR3 region has the DNA TGTGCCAGCAGCCAATCTCAGGGGACCGGGGAGCTGTTTTTT. It is translated as CASSQSQGTGELFF.